The 27 T cell receptor beta chains given below trace back to one sample, sequenced in a study of blood T cell repertoires in COVID-19 (dated by TCRdb to about 2020). To prepare the library, the immunoSEQ multiplex PCR assay was applied. Imported from immuneACCESS, the table was reduced by TCRdb to in-frame sequences with V and J called. These copies leave out some clones; in studies compared against another copy, an unresolved V gene accounts for under half, and the cause of the remainder is not known. The sample table records 100,000 or so clones; approximately 89% of these occur just once. The ten largest clones capture roughly 0.97% of the sample. The source material was peripheral blood. The receptors shown here come from a man in his fifties or sixties with acute or convalescent COVID-19.

The chain combines TRBV25-1 with TRBJ1-5; D unresolved. This CDR3 comprises 9 residues. CDR1 MGHDK and CDR2 SYGVNS come from the germline V gene. Trimming pared 9 bases from V and 9 bases from J, leaving 6 bases between. The CDR3 reads CARGAPQHF. The CDR3 DNA reads as TGTGCCAGGGGAGCGCCCCAGCATTTT. Filled out from reference TRBV25-1 and TRBJ1-5, the complete variable domain reads EADIYQTPRYLVIGTGKKITLECSQTMGHDKMYWYQQDPGMELHLIHYSYGVNSTEKGDLSSESTVSRIRTEHFPLTLESARPSHTSQYLCARGAPQHFGDGTRLSIL.

The chain has TRBV27 and TRBJ1-2; D not resolved. V lost 7 bases and J lost 4, with 16 bases in between. Germline CDR1 is MNHEY and CDR2 is SMNVEV (reference sequence). The CDR3 consists of 14 residues. CDR3 bases: TGTGCCAGCACCCCCGGGTCAAGCGCCTATGGCTACACCTTC. It yields the protein CASTPGSSAYGYTF.

The chain is built from TRBV24-1 and TRBJ1-2, with D possibly TRBD1 on 5 matching bases. The CDR3 totals 14 residues. Germline values: CDR1 KGHDR, CDR2 SFDVKD. V was cut by 2 bases and J by 4 bases, with 10 bases left in between. CDR3 region: CATSDSGPGYGYTF. The CDR3 region has the DNA TGTGCCACCAGTGATTCAGGGCCTGGCTATGGCTACACCTTC.

This rearrangement joins TRBV19 to TRBJ1-2, with D possibly TRBD1 on 5 matching bases. V gave up 3 bases and J gave up 8 bases, with 16 bases separating them. Germline-derived CDR1 and CDR2 are LNHDA and SQIVND (reference sequence). The CDR3 contains 14 residues. The CDR3 protein is CASSIVLRGVGYTF. The CDR3 bases are TGTGCCAGTAGTATCGTGCTACGGGGGGTCGGCTACACCTTC.

The CDR3 spells CASSQDAGVRGYTF. For the CDR3, the DNA is TGTGCCAGCAGCCAAGACGCAGGGGTGCGGGGCTACACCTTC. The chain recombines TRBV3-1 (or the pseudogene TRBV3-2) with TRBJ1-2, with D possibly TRBD1 on 6 matching bases. The V and J ends lost 0 bases and 8 bases respectively, with 13 bases between them. Germline lookup yields CDR1 LGHDT and CDR2 YNNKEL (reference sequence). CDR3 length: 14 amino acids.

The chain joins TRBV5-4 to TRBJ1-1; D possibly corresponds to TRBD1 (6 bases). V shed 0 bases and J shed 13 bases, with 22 bases lying between them. CDR1 is SGHNT and CDR2 is YYREEE in the germline V gene (reference sequence). The CDR3 sequence is 15 residues long. CDR3 residues: CASSLGGRGSNSLFF. The CDR3 nucleotides read TGTGCCAGCAGCTTGGGGGGCAGGGGATCCAATTCGCTTTTCTTT.

The chain has TRBV7-9 and TRBJ2-3, with a tentative D call TRBD2 (5 bases). Trimming removed 1 base at V and 0 bases at J, with 8 bases between. Germline CDR1 reads SEHNR; CDR2 reads FQNEAQ (reference sequence). The CDR3 is 15 amino acids. Here the CDR3 DNA reads TGTGCCAGCAGCTTAGAAGGGAGAAGCACAGATACGCAGTATTTT. Translated, it gives CASSLEGRSTDTQYF. The variable domain in full, completed from reference TRBV7-9 and TRBJ2-3, reads DTGVSQNPRHKITKRGQNVTFRCDPISEHNRLYWYRQTLGQGPEFLTYFQNEAQLEKSRLLSDRFSAERPKGSFSTLEIQRTEQGDSAMYLCASSLEGRSTDTQYFGPGTRLTVL.

This chain connects TRBV28 to TRBJ1-3; D uncertain. The V gene lost 10 bases and the J gene lost 2 bases, with 9 bases spanning the gap. This CDR3 has 12 amino acids. Germline V lookup: CDR1 MDHEN, CDR2 SYDVKM. The CDR3 loop is CATTAAGNTIYF. The CDR3 DNA is TGTGCCACCACAGCTGCTGGAAACACCATATATTTT. The full variable domain, its missing parts supplied by reference TRBV28 and TRBJ1-3, is DVKVTQSSRYLVKRTGEKVFLECVQDMDHENMFWYRQDPGLGLRLIYFSYDVKMKEKGDIPEGYSVSREKKERFSLILESASTNQTSMYLCATTAAGNTIYFGEGSWLTVV.

V and J are TRBV2 and TRBJ1-4, with 10 bases identical to TRBD1. V lost 6 bases and J lost 0; bases outside the gene matches: 4. CDR3 length: 16 amino acids. Germline lookup yields CDR1 SNHLY and CDR2 FYNNEI. The CDR3 loop is CASRLDRGSTNEKLFF. CDR3 DNA sequence: TGTGCCAGCAGGTTGGACAGGGGGTCAACTAATGAAAAACTGTTTTTT. Full variable domain (rest looked up from reference TRBV2 and TRBJ1-4): EPEVTQTPSHQVTQMGQEVILRCVPISNHLYFYWYRQILGQKVEFLVSFYNNEISEKSEIFDDQFSVERPDGSNFTLKIRSTKLEDSAMYFCASRLDRGSTNEKLFFGSGTQLSVL.

The CDR3 protein is CASSLTGSGNTIYF. The CDR3 region has the DNA TGTGCCAGCAGCCTCACAGGTTCCGGAAACACCATATATTTT. The chain has TRBV5-5 and TRBJ1-3; perhaps TRBD1 as D (5 bases). Per the germline V gene, CDR1 is SGHKS and CDR2 is YYEKEE (reference sequence). The ends were cut back, 4 bases at V and 4 bases at J, with 12 bases in the middle. The CDR3 runs to 14 residues.

V usage is TRBV3-1 (or the pseudogene TRBV3-2) and J usage is TRBJ2-1, with 8 nucleotides matching TRBD2. Germline CDR1 and CDR2: LGHDT and YNNKEL (reference sequence). The CDR3 totals 15 residues. Trimming took 0 bases from V and 8 from J; bases not matched to a gene: 6. CDR3 protein: CASSQDGRAGDEQFF. Here the CDR3 DNA reads TGTGCCAGCAGCCAAGACGGGAGGGCCGGGGATGAGCAGTTCTTC.

J is TRBJ2-7 and V is TRBV5-1; TRBD1 aligns across 8 bases. The CDR3 sequence is 13 residues long. Losses at the gene ends were 2 bases for V and 3 bases for J; bases not matched to a gene: 1. CDR1 and CDR2 from the germline V gene are SGHRS and YFSETQ. The DNA of the CDR3 is TGCGCCAGCAGCTTAGGGACAGGCTACGAGCAGTACGTC. Its protein is CASSLGTGYEQYV.

The chain uses TRBV18 and TRBJ2-2, with D tentatively TRBD2 (6 bases). The CDR3 totals 15 residues. Looked up from germline, CDR1 is KGHSH and CDR2 is LQKENI. Trimming removed 4 bases from V and 7 bases from J, with 16 bases in between. CDR3: CASSQFRTTGGELFF. The CDR3 DNA is TGTGCCAGCTCACAGTTTCGGACTACAGGCGGGGAGCTGTTTTTT.

Only a few counts were recorded for this clone. The chain is built from TRBV15 and TRBJ2-1; possible D gene TRBD2, 6 bases. Trimming shortened V by 4 bases and J by 2 bases, and 15 bases separated the two germline ends. CDR1 LNHNV and CDR2 YYDKDF come from the germline V gene (reference sequence). CDR3 length: 16 amino acids. As DNA, the CDR3 is TGTGCCACCAGCACCGGTACCCGGGGGACCTACAATGAGCAGTTCTTC. It specifies CATSTGTRGTYNEQFF.

The chain uses TRBV5-5 and TRBJ2-1, with TRBD1 matching over 8 bases. Per germline, CDR1 SGHKS and CDR2 YYEKEE (reference sequence). The CDR3 runs to 14 residues. J gave up 8 bases and V 3 bases, and 7 bases lay outside the gene matches. CDR3 region: CASSYRQGIDEQFF. Written as DNA, the CDR3 is TGTGCCAGCAGCTATCGACAGGGGATAGATGAGCAGTTCTTC.

The V and J genes are TRBV18 and TRBJ2-1; tentative D call: TRBD2 (6 bases). Germline values: CDR1 KGHSH, CDR2 LQKENI. The CDR3 contains 14 residues. Trimming cost V 0 bases and J 10 bases, with 13 bases left between them. This CDR3 reads CASSPPSGVREQFF. The CDR3 nucleotides are TGTGCCAGCTCACCACCGTCGGGAGTCAGGGAGCAGTTCTTC.

The chain is built from TRBV18 and TRBJ1-2; 8 bases line up with TRBD1. The V segment lost 3 bases and the J segment 2 bases; nucleotides outside the gene matches: 5. CDR3 length: 15 residues. The germline V gene encodes CDR1 KGHSH and CDR2 LQKENI. The CDR3 bases are TGTGCCAGCTCACCTGGACAGGGTGGAAACTATGGCTACACCTTC. Its protein product is CASSPGQGGNYGYTF.

The chain uses TRBV11-3 and TRBJ2-2; 13 bases map to TRBD2. Germline assignment: CDR1 SGHNT and CDR2 YENEEA. This CDR3 has 17 amino acids. V dropped 2 bases and J dropped 5; count of bases not matched to a gene: 5. The DNA for the CDR3 is TGTGCCAGCAGCTTAAGGACTAGCGGGAGATATACCGGGGAGCTGTTTTTT. Amino acids: CASSLRTSGRYTGELFF.

The chain carries TRBV10-1 and TRBJ2-1, with 11 positions matching TRBD1. Per the germline V gene, CDR1 is WNHNN and CDR2 is SYGVQD (reference sequence). The length of the CDR3 is 18 residues. With 7 bases clipped from V and 7 bases from J, the junction kept 18 bases outside the gene matches. CDR3 nucleotides: TGCGCCAGCATCGACGGACAGGGGGCGGTTTTGGTGAAGAATGAGCAGTTCTTC. This sequence encodes CASIDGQGAVLVKNEQFF.

The chain is built from TRBV30 and TRBJ1-6; tentatively, D is TRBD1 (6 bases). This CDR3 region has 13 residues. Trimming removed 1 base at V and 9 bases at J, with 10 bases between. Germline CDR1 GTSNPN, CDR2 SVGIG (reference sequence). The CDR3 region is CAWSGEGGSPLHF. The DNA of the CDR3 is TGTGCCTGGAGTGGGGAAGGGGGTTCACCCCTCCACTTT.

This chain links TRBV18 with TRBJ2-1; D is perhaps TRBD2 (5 bases). Germline CDR1 KGHSH, CDR2 LQKENI. The germline V and J ends were trimmed by 3 bases and 9 bases, with 12 bases remaining between them. This CDR3 region has 13 residues. CDR3 in amino acids: CASSPETSGEQFF. CDR3 bases: TGTGCCAGCTCACCGGAAACTAGTGGTGAGCAGTTCTTC.

This chain joins TRBV11-3 and TRBJ2-1, with 8 bases that match TRBD2. The junction had 1 base not matched to a gene; V was cut back by 3 bases and J by 3 bases. This CDR3 has 14 amino acids. Germline lookup yields CDR1 SGHNT and CDR2 YENEEA. CDR3 loop: CASSFSGSYNEQFF. The DNA of the CDR3 is TGTGCCAGCAGCTTCAGCGGGAGCTACAATGAGCAGTTCTTC.

The chain is built from TRBV19 and TRBJ1-3; no clear D. CDR3 length: 16 amino acids. V was cut by 3 bases and J by 4 bases, with 16 bases left in between. Germline assignment: CDR1 LNHDA and CDR2 SQIVND (reference sequence). The CDR3 sequence is CASSIGSHSSGNTIYF. For the CDR3, the DNA is TGTGCCAGTAGTATCGGGTCCCATTCATCCGGAAACACCATATATTTT.

V usage is TRBV30 and J usage is TRBJ1-4, with 7 bases aligning to TRBD1. The CDR3 spans 14 residues. Trimming cost V 6 bases and J 5 bases; bases outside gene matches: 9. Germline-derived CDR1 and CDR2 are GTSNPN and SVGIG (reference sequence). CDR3 sequence reads: CACYTGQLNEKLFF. As DNA, the CDR3 is TGTGCCTGTTACACGGGACAGTTAAATGAAAAACTGTTTTTT.

Only one count was recorded for this clone. The V call is TRBV6-5, the J call TRBJ1-5; D might be TRBD1 (5 bases). From germline, CDR1 is MNHEY and CDR2 SVGAGI. The CDR3 covers 15 residues. The V end lost 5 bases, the J end lost 7 bases, and 18 bases lay between the germline ends. The CDR3 loop reads CASSPSGGSLQPQHF. The CDR3 DNA is TGTGCCAGCAGTCCCTCTGGGGGGTCCCTCCAGCCCCAGCATTTT.

The chain employs TRBV28 and TRBJ2-1; no reliable D call. Germline CDR1 MDHEN, CDR2 SYDVKM. The V and J ends lost 3 bases and 6 bases respectively, with 3 bases between them. This CDR3 spans 11 amino acids. Here the CDR3 reads CASSFINEQFF. The CDR3 nucleotides are TGTGCCAGCAGTTTTATCAATGAGCAGTTCTTC.

This chain connects TRBV7-8 to TRBJ2-5, with D unclear. Trimming stripped 4 bases from V and 1 base from J, with 10 bases between. The CDR3 runs to 14 residues. Germline CDR1 reads SGHVS; CDR2 reads FQNEAQ. The CDR3 sequence is CASSSVWSQETQYF. CDR3 nucleotide sequence: TGTGCCAGCAGCTCCGTGTGGAGCCAAGAGACCCAGTACTTC.